The following is a T cell receptor beta chain sequence with its context. The antigen remains unidentified. The data originate from a study of molecular identifiers for immune sequencing clone quantification. General observations from the study: In naive cells, clones above 20 RNA copies held under 1% of molecules, whereas in effector cells they held over 97%.

Previously described methods and listed TCR primers were employed for the bulk TCR libraries. Each CDR3 protein gets one entry after TCRdb re-called the PCR reads with MiXCR. This repertoire shows 400,000 to 600,000 distinct CDR3 sequences, about 22% found once; its top ten account for approximately 0.8%. Germline V gene data show CDR1 as KGHDR and CDR2 as SFDVKD. V was clipped by 2 bases and J by 2 bases; unmatched bases: 4. The CDR3 is 16 residues long. Libraries from naive CD8 cells were generated from approximately 22,000 to 940,000 sorted cells (with 10%, 30% or 50% RNA). The receptor's source is a human donor in good health. Some libraries in this study had Jurkat cell RNA spiked in. Sequenced material: naive CD8+ T cells from blood, with Jurkat cell RNA spiked in. Described subset: FACS-sorted CD8+CD4-CCR7+CD45RA+ naive T cells. V is TRBV24-1 and J is TRBJ2-1, with TRBD2 identical over 8 bases. CDR3 amino acids: CATSDSGGRPYNEQFF. The CDR3 nucleotides read TGTGCCACCAGTGATTCGGGGGGGCGGCCCTACAATGAGCAGTTCTTC.